The 27 T cell receptor beta chains below all came from one sample that was sequenced in a study of cytomegalovirus exposure and HLA in healthy donors. The PCR ran on 60 Vbeta and 13 Jbeta primers. Using immunoSEQ multiplex PCR, the repertoire was profiled, and TCRdb retains in-frame clones only, with some absent. The sample yields tens of thousands of clones, approximately 82% seen once. What was sequenced was PBMCs. All receptors come from a man aged 45 to 65 in good health and CMV-seronegative.

This chain connects TRBV6-4 to TRBJ1-5; no firm D call. The V end lost 2 bases, the J end lost 1 base, and 3 bases lay between the germline ends. This CDR3 contains 13 residues. The germline V gene has CDR1 MRHNA and CDR2 SNTAGT. CDR3 amino acids: CASSDGSNQPQHF. The DNA of the CDR3 is TGTGCCAGCAGTGACGGCAGCAATCAGCCCCAGCATTTT.

This rearrangement joins TRBV6-6 to TRBJ2-1, with 12 bases matching TRBD2. Germline lookup yields CDR1 MNHNY and CDR2 SVGAGI (reference sequence). With V trimmed by 5 bases and J by 5 bases, 4 bases remained unmatched. There are 15 residues in the CDR3. CDR3 in DNA: TGTGCCAGCAGTAAAAGACTAGCGGGGGACAATGAGCAGTTCTTC. Encoded protein: CASSKRLAGDNEQFF.

The chain recombines TRBV9 with TRBJ1-1; D is uncertain. The CDR3 runs to 14 residues. CDR1 SGDLS and CDR2 YYNGEE come from the germline V gene. V was cut by 3 bases and J by 3 bases, with 12 bases left in between. CDR3 in DNA: TGTGCCAGCAGCGGGAGGGTTCAGGACACTGAAGCTTTCTTT. Translated, it gives CASSGRVQDTEAFF. The full variable domain, completed using reference TRBV9 and TRBJ1-1, is DSGVTQTPKHLITATGQRVTLRCSPRSGDLSVYWYQQSLDQGLQFLIQYYNGEERAKGNILERFSAQQFPDLHSELNLSSLELGDSALYFCASSGRVQDTEAFFGQGTRLTVV.

This clone has just one count. The rearrangement links TRBV5-1 to TRBJ1-6; D might be TRBD1 (6 bases). Germline loops: CDR1 SGHRS, CDR2 YFSETQ. The V end was cut by 2 bases, the J end by 6 bases, with 9 bases between. The CDR3 sequence is 14 residues long. CDR3 sequence (DNA): TGCGCCAGCAGCTTAGTCAGGGGTAATTCACCCCTCCACTTT. This sequence encodes CASSLVRGNSPLHF. The full variable domain, in which reference TRBV5-1 and TRBJ1-6 provide the parts outside the CDR3, is KAGVTQTPRYLIKTRGQQVTLSCSPISGHRSVSWYQQTPGQGLQFLFEYFSETQRNKGNFPGRFSGRQFSNSRSEMNVSTLELGDSALYLCASSLVRGNSPLHFGNGTRLTVT.

This clone was counted a few times. The V call is TRBV11-2, the J call TRBJ2-5; no clear D. There are 14 residues in the CDR3. The V end lost 3 bases, the J end lost 1 base, and 9 bases lay between the germline ends. Germline loops: CDR1 SGHAT, CDR2 FQNNGV. Written as DNA, the CDR3 is TGTGCCAGCAGCTTCTCGAGAAGCCAAGAGACCCAGTACTTC. Translating gives CASSFSRSQETQYF.

The chain carries TRBV5-1 and TRBJ2-1; 11 nucleotides line up with TRBD1. This CDR3 has 16 residues. V lost 3 bases and J lost 7; bases outside the gene matches: 9. Looked up from germline, CDR1 is SGHRS and CDR2 is YFSETQ. The CDR3, as DNA: TGCGCCAGCAGCTCCGAAGGACAGGGGGCCAAGAATGAGCAGTTCTTC. This gives the protein CASSSEGQGAKNEQFF.

The sample holds one count of this clone. The chain carries TRBV15 and TRBJ1-1; 8 bases are shared with TRBD1. The CDR3 runs to 14 residues. The V gene's germline CDR1 is LNHNV and CDR2 YYDKDF (reference sequence). Trimming cost V 3 bases and J 4 bases; bases outside gene matches: 4. The CDR3 region has the DNA TGTGCCACCAGCAGTAGTACAGGGGGCACTGAAGCTTTCTTT. Encoded protein: CATSSSTGGTEAFF.

This clone has a single count. The chain recombines TRBV29-1 with TRBJ2-5; a weak D match, TRBD1 (5 bases). The CDR3 consists of 10 residues. CDR1 is SQVTM, CDR2 ANQGSEA, per germline. CDR3 region: CSGATETQYF. For the CDR3, the DNA is TGCAGTGGGGCTACGGAGACCCAGTACTTC. Filled out from reference TRBV29-1 and TRBJ2-5, the complete variable domain reads SAVISQKPSRDICQRGTSLTIQCQVDSQVTMMFWYRQQPGQSLTLIATANQGSEATYESGFVIDKFPISRPNLTFSTLTVSNMSPEDSSIYLCSGATETQYFGPGTRLLVL.

This clone was detected only once. This chain connects TRBV5-6 to TRBJ1-5; D gene uncertain. Germline V gene sequence: CDR1 SGHDT, CDR2 YYEEEE. The CDR3 has 17 amino acids. Trimming removed 1 base from V and 1 base from J, with 15 bases in between. This chain's CDR3 is CASSLWAGWISNQPQHF. CDR3 DNA sequence: TGTGCCAGCAGCTTGTGGGCAGGCTGGATAAGCAATCAGCCCCAGCATTTT.

The CDR3 is CASSPWTGSSYEQYF. In nucleotides, the CDR3 is TGTGCCAGCTCACCTTGGACAGGGAGCTCCTACGAGCAGTACTTC. The V and J genes are TRBV18 and TRBJ2-7; TRBD1 agrees at 8 bases. This CDR3 has 15 residues. V dropped 3 bases and J dropped 0; count of bases not matched to a gene: 4. The germline V gene has CDR1 KGHSH and CDR2 LQKENI.

The V and J genes are TRBV7-3 and TRBJ2-1; 10 nucleotides match TRBD2. Trimming took 5 bases from V and 8 from J; bases not matched to a gene: 6. The CDR3 loop spans 14 amino acids. In germline, CDR1 is SGHTA, CDR2 FQGTGA. The CDR3 loop reads CASSLTGLADEQFF. The CDR3, as DNA: TGTGCCAGCAGCCTGACAGGACTAGCGGATGAGCAGTTCTTC.

The rearrangement joins TRBV18 to TRBJ1-5; 9 bases match TRBD1. Germline V gene sequence: CDR1 KGHSH, CDR2 LQKENI. Germline trimming cut 4 bases from V and 4 bases from J; bases unmatched to any gene: 5. This CDR3 contains 15 residues. CDR3 nucleotide sequence: TGTGCCAGCTCACGGGACAGGGCAAGTAATCAGCCCCAGCATTTT. It specifies CASSRDRASNQPQHF.

The chain employs TRBV4-3 and TRBJ2-5; 7 bases are a match to TRBD1. The closer fit of TRBJ2-7 to the DNA end suggests the J call may be wrong. This CDR3 region has 14 residues. Germline-derived CDR1 and CDR2 are LGHNA and YSLEER. The chain's CDR3 is CASRLWDSTYEQYF. CDR3 nucleotide sequence: TGCGCCAGCAGGCTTTGGGACAGCACATACGAGCAGTACTTC.

The rearrangement uses TRBV7-8 and TRBJ1-2; D gene ambiguous. This CDR3 comprises 15 residues. The V and J ends lost 2 bases and 4 bases respectively, with 14 bases between them. Germline-derived CDR1 and CDR2 are SGHVS and FQNEAQ. The CDR3 nucleotides are TGTGCCAGCAGCTTATTTGGTCGAGAGATCTATGGCTACACCTTC. Its protein product is CASSLFGREIYGYTF.

The rearrangement uses TRBV9 and TRBJ2-3; weak D call: TRBD2 (6 bases). This CDR3 has 19 amino acids. Germline V gene sequence: CDR1 SGDLS, CDR2 YYNGEE. The V end was cut by 0 bases, the J end by 0 bases, with 20 bases between. CDR3 sequence reads: CASSVALGAGLGSTDTQYF. CDR3 bases: TGTGCCAGCAGCGTAGCCCTAGGGGCGGGGCTTGGCAGCACAGATACGCAGTATTTT.

The J gene is TRBJ1-1, the V gene TRBV7-9; 8 bases line up with TRBD1. V lost 5 bases and J lost 2; bases outside the gene matches: 4. Germline CDR1 and CDR2: SEHNR and FQNEAQ (reference sequence). The CDR3 contains 14 residues. DNA of the CDR3: TGTGCCAGCAGCATCGGGACAGGTAACACTGAAGCTTTCTTT. It yields the protein CASSIGTGNTEAFF.

V is TRBV11-2 and J is TRBJ2-3; no clear D. Per germline, CDR1 SGHAT and CDR2 FQNNGV. V was shortened by 8 bases and J by 0 bases, with 12 bases between the two germline ends. The CDR3 has 14 residues. In DNA form, the CDR3 reads TGTGCCAGCGGTCCCAACTTGAGCACAGATACGCAGTATTTT. Its protein is CASGPNLSTDTQYF.

This clone was counted only a few times. V gene TRBV5-6 combines with J gene TRBJ2-3; TRBD2 matches at 12 bases. This CDR3 has 19 amino acids. Per the germline V gene, CDR1 is SGHDT and CDR2 is YYEEEE. V lost 2 bases and J lost 1; bases outside the gene matches: 11. Here the CDR3 reads CASSFRLAGGTRGTDTQYF. CDR3 in DNA: TGTGCCAGCAGCTTCAGGCTAGCGGGGGGGACAAGGGGCACAGATACGCAGTATTTT.

This clone showed up just a few times. V gene TRBV7-6 combines with J gene TRBJ2-3; 14 nucleotides match TRBD2. This CDR3 region has 17 residues. Trimming cost V 5 bases and J 0 bases; bases outside gene matches: 4. CDR1 and CDR2 (germline): SGHVS, FNYEAQ. CDR3 sequence reads: CASSPRTSGGSTDTQYF. The CDR3 DNA is TGTGCCAGCAGCCCACGGACTAGCGGGGGGAGCACAGATACGCAGTATTTT.

The chain uses TRBV27 and TRBJ1-2; possibly TRBD1 for D (5 bases). The CDR3 spans 15 residues. V shed 5 bases and J shed 2 bases, with 15 bases lying between them. CDR1 is MNHEY and CDR2 is SMNVEV in the germline V gene (reference sequence). DNA of the CDR3: TGTGCCAGCAGTGGCGACAGCTTAGGCAACTATGGCTACACCTTC. Encoded protein: CASSGDSLGNYGYTF.

The chain is built from TRBV6-1 and TRBJ1-5; no clear D. The V gene lost 6 bases and the J gene lost 0 bases, with 6 bases spanning the gap. This CDR3 has 13 amino acids. CDR1 is MNHNS and CDR2 is SASEGT in the germline V gene. CDR3 region: CASSPYSNQPQHF. CDR3 sequence (DNA): TGTGCCAGCAGCCCTTATAGCAATCAGCCCCAGCATTTT.

This chain links TRBV5-1 with TRBJ1-2; D is possibly TRBD1 (5 bases). Germline CDR1 and CDR2: SGHRS and YFSETQ. The CDR3 totals 15 residues. V dropped 0 bases and J dropped 2 bases, with 11 bases sitting between them. The CDR3 DNA is TGCGCCAGCAGCTTGGGAGCGACAGCGAACTATGGCTACACCTTC. Protein sequence: CASSLGATANYGYTF.

The chain recombines TRBV12-5 with TRBJ2-7, with TRBD2 matching 7 bases. J lost 5 bases, V lost 1 base, and 8 bases had no gene match. This CDR3 comprises 15 residues. CDR1 LGHNT and CDR2 FRNRAP come from the germline V gene. DNA of the CDR3: TGTGCTAGTGGTTTGGGGACTAGGAGTTGGGACGAGCAGTACTTC. This sequence encodes CASGLGTRSWDEQYF.

V usage is TRBV11-3 and J usage is TRBJ1-5, with D possibly TRBD1 on 5 matching bases. CDR3 size: 15 residues. In germline, CDR1 is SGHNT, CDR2 YENEEA. V shed 3 bases and J shed 2 bases, with 11 bases lying between them. DNA for the CDR3: TGTGCCAGCAGCTTTAAACGGGGGTGCAATCAGCCCCAGCATTTT. It encodes CASSFKRGCNQPQHF.

The genes are TRBV7-3 and TRBJ2-1; 11 bases are a match to TRBD2. V lost 5 bases, J lost 6 bases, and 12 bases stayed unmatched. This CDR3 is built from 17 residues. Germline values: CDR1 SGHTA, CDR2 FQGTGA. In nucleotides, the CDR3 is TGTGCCAGCAGCACCATAGGCGGGCTAGCGGGGGGCAATGAGCAGTTCTTC. It codes for CASSTIGGLAGGNEQFF. Full variable domain (remainder filled in from reference TRBV7-3 and TRBJ2-1): GAGVSQTPSNKVTEKGKYVELRCDPISGHTALYWYRQSLGQGPEFLIYFQGTGAADDSGLPNDRFFAVRPEGSVSTLKIQRTERGDSAVYLCASSTIGGLAGGNEQFFGPGTRLTVL.

The chain links TRBV9 to TRBJ2-1; D gene ambiguous. Germline loops: CDR1 SGDLS, CDR2 YYNGEE. CDR3 size: 13 residues. V was cut by 3 bases and J by 8 bases, with 12 bases left in between. This CDR3 reads CASSAPWWHEQFF. CDR3 in DNA: TGTGCCAGCAGCGCCCCTTGGTGGCATGAGCAGTTCTTC.

J is TRBJ2-1 and V is TRBV7-9; 7 nucleotides align to TRBD1. The V segment lost 5 bases and the J segment 2 bases; nucleotides outside the gene matches: 6. The CDR3 consists of 15 residues. CDR1 is SEHNR, CDR2 FQNEAQ, per germline (reference sequence). CDR3 sequence (DNA): TGTGCCAGCAGCCCCCGGACAGGCGCCTACAATGAGCAGTTCTTC. This translates into CASSPRTGAYNEQFF.